This TCR beta chain was observed in a study of CD8 T cells in Susac syndrome. A remark on this clonotype: Its target is not known.

Study conclusions and caveats: It was acknowledged by the study that relatively few individuals were included in its TCR sequencing and HLA analysis.

RNA amounts of roughly 0.45 to 1 ug underwent reverse transcription with random hexamers. Amplification of TCR beta CDR3 by immunoSEQ multiplex PCR spanned 54 Vbeta and 13 Jbeta. MiXCR, run by TCRdb on the immunoSEQ multiplex PCR reads, gives a single entry per CDR3 protein. The table shows 250,000 to 300,000 distinct CDR3 sequences, with 85% occurring only once. V was pared by 4 bases and J by 4 bases, with 17 bases between. The CDR3 has 15 amino acids. Germline V gene sequence: CDR1 SGHRS, CDR2 YFSETQ. CD8+ and CD4+ T cells taken from blood had their TCR beta sequenced. Negative isolation was applied to CD8+ and CD4+ T cells, and FACS enrichment was applied to TEMRA cells.

This sequence was found in a human donor with multiple sclerosis. The rearrangement joins TRBV5-1 to TRBJ1-2; no firm D call. The sequenced material came from CD8+ T cells from PBMCs. In DNA form, the CDR3 reads TGCGCCAGCAGCCCAGAGACTTTTTGGGTCTATGGCTACACCTTC. This translates into CASSPETFWVYGYTF.